One and the same sample provided the 18 T cell receptor beta chains below, sequenced in a study of cytomegalovirus exposure and HLA in healthy donors. Using immunoSEQ multiplex PCR, the repertoire was profiled, and TCRdb retains in-frame clones only, with some absent. Of tens of thousands of clones listed, roughly 83% are singletons. Sequencing was done on a sample of PBMCs. The receptors originated from a woman between 18 and 30 years old in good health and CMV-seropositive.

The CDR3 coding sequence is TGTGCCAGCAGTTCGGACGGACTGCGAGGCTACACCTTC. Its protein is CASSSDGLRGYTF. The chain carries TRBV6-5 and TRBJ1-2; D not certain. Germline CDR1 reads MNHEY; CDR2 reads SVGAGI. The CDR3 is 13 amino acids. V lost 4 bases to trimming and J lost 8 bases, with 14 bases between them.

The V and J genes are TRBV7-8 and TRBJ2-5, with 15 bases lining up with TRBD2. Looked up from germline, CDR1 is SGHVS and CDR2 is FQNEAQ. J lost 6 bases, V lost 1 base, and 3 bases had no gene match. The CDR3 consists of 16 residues. In DNA form, the CDR3 reads TGTGCCAGCAGCTTAGTCGGGACTAGCGGGGGGCAGACCCAGTACTTC. Protein product: CASSLVGTSGGQTQYF.

CDR3 bases: TGCGCCAGCAGGACCGGGACAGGGGGTGCGGGTGGCTACACCTTC. It yields the protein CASRTGTGGAGGYTF. The V call is TRBV5-1, the J call TRBJ1-2; TRBD1 agrees at 11 bases. The CDR3 spans 15 residues. V lost 5 bases, J lost 7 bases, and 10 bases stayed unmatched. From germline, CDR1 is SGHRS and CDR2 YFSETQ.

V and J are TRBV2 and TRBJ2-7; 9 bases agree with TRBD1. The CDR3 runs 15 residues. V was clipped by 6 bases and J by 1 base; unmatched bases: 7. CDR1 and CDR2 from the germline V gene are SNHLY and FYNNEI. This CDR3 reads CASSEPGQGSYEQYF. The CDR3 DNA reads as TGTGCCAGCAGCGAACCGGGACAGGGATCCTACGAGCAGTACTTC.

This chain links TRBV28 with TRBJ2-1, with D possibly matching TRBD2 (6 bases). The CDR3 has 15 amino acids. Germline V gene data show CDR1 as MDHEN and CDR2 as SYDVKM. The V end lost 6 bases, the J end lost 5 bases, and 17 bases lay between the germline ends. CDR3 protein: CASRTLGGLNNEQFF. Here the CDR3 DNA reads TGTGCCAGCAGGACTTTGGGGGGTTTAAACAATGAGCAGTTCTTC.

This chain uses TRBV28 with TRBJ2-7; 10 nucleotides agree with TRBD1. CDR1 and CDR2 from the germline V gene are MDHEN and SYDVKM. Trimming cost V 7 bases and J 2 bases; bases outside gene matches: 5. The CDR3 has 14 amino acids. The CDR3 here is CASTPGTGAYEQYF. In DNA, the CDR3 is TGTGCCAGCACCCCCGGGACAGGGGCCTACGAGCAGTACTTC.

The chain uses TRBV27 and TRBJ2-1; TRBD1 aligns across 8 bases. Germline V gene data show CDR1 as MNHEY and CDR2 as SMNVEV (reference sequence). V shed 8 bases and J 1 base; nucleotides not matched to a gene: 4. The CDR3 contains 14 residues. DNA of the CDR3: TGTGCCAGCGCCCGGACAGGGTCCTACAATGAGCAGTTCTTC. Amino acid sequence: CASARTGSYNEQFF.

The rearrangement uses TRBV4-2 and TRBJ1-2; D remains unclear. This CDR3 has 20 amino acids. Trimming took 2 bases from V and 0 from J, leaving 25 bases between them. CDR1 is LGHNA, CDR2 YNFKEQ, per germline. The CDR3 bases are TGTGCCAGCAGCCAAATTGGGTCCCTAGGAGACGATACCGCTAACTATGGCTACACCTTC. This translates into CASSQIGSLGDDTANYGYTF.

The chain is built from TRBV14 and TRBJ1-3; D is unresolved. This CDR3 comprises 16 residues. Trimming removed 1 base from V and 2 bases from J, with 12 bases in between. Germline CDR1 SGHDN, CDR2 FVKESK. The CDR3 bases are TGTGCCAGCAGCCAAGGTCGCGGTGGTACTGGAAACACCATATATTTT. Encoded protein: CASSQGRGGTGNTIYF.

This clone appeared a few times. The chain recombines TRBV5-1 with TRBJ1-6; D may be TRBD1 (6 bases). Germline loops: CDR1 SGHRS, CDR2 YFSETQ. Trimming pared 4 bases from V and 10 bases from J, leaving 12 bases between. The CDR3 is 13 residues long. The CDR3 DNA reads TGCGCCAGCAGCCCCGACAGGTTGTCACCCCTCCACTTT. Its protein is CASSPDRLSPLHF.

The chain carries TRBV13 and TRBJ1-3; 9 bases map to TRBD1. This CDR3 has 15 residues. Trimming took 6 bases from V and 4 from J; bases not matched to a gene: 7. From germline, CDR1 is PRHDT and CDR2 FYEKMQ (reference sequence). The CDR3 DNA is TGTGCCAGCAGTTCCGGACAGGGGCCCGGAAACACCATATATTTT. Its translation is CASSSGQGPGNTIYF.

This sequence joins TRBV6-1 and TRBJ2-5; 11 bases fit TRBD2. Germline CDR1 is MNHNS and CDR2 is SASEGT. This CDR3 region has 14 residues. The trim removed 4 bases at V and 4 bases at J, leaving 2 bases unmatched. DNA of the CDR3: TGTGCCAGCAGTGGCCTAGCGGGGGGAGAGACCCAGTACTTC. It codes for CASSGLAGGETQYF.

The rearrangement joins TRBV4-2 to TRBJ2-1; a possible D gene is TRBD2 (7 bases). Germline CDR1 is LGHNA and CDR2 is YNFKEQ. Trimming took 2 bases from V and 4 from J, leaving 12 bases between them. CDR3 size: 15 residues. The CDR3 DNA reads TGTGCCAGCAGCCAATCGGGGGGCGGGTACAATGAGCAGTTCTTC. Translation gives CASSQSGGGYNEQFF.

This chain links TRBV7-2 with TRBJ2-2, with D perhaps TRBD1 (6 bases). Germline V lookup: CDR1 SGHTA, CDR2 FQGNSA. The ends were cut back, 2 bases at V and 2 bases at J, with 9 bases in the middle. This CDR3 spans 15 amino acids. The CDR3 loop is CASSLMGANTGELFF. The CDR3 DNA reads TGTGCCAGCAGCTTAATGGGGGCAAACACCGGGGAGCTGTTTTTT.

The J gene is TRBJ1-3, the V gene TRBV6-6; D remains ambiguous. Germline loops: CDR1 MNHNY, CDR2 SVGAGI (reference sequence). V was clipped by 5 bases and J by 4 bases, with 9 bases between them. The CDR3 totals 13 residues. In DNA form, the CDR3 reads TGTGCCAGCAGTCGATACTTCGGAAACACCATATATTTT. It yields the protein CASSRYFGNTIYF.

This clone was seen only a few times. The genes are TRBV9 and TRBJ1-4; D not resolved. CDR1 and CDR2 (germline): SGDLS, YYNGEE. V gave up 4 bases and J gave up 8 bases, with 15 bases separating them. CDR3 length: 14 amino acids. CDR3 in amino acids: CASSPGNTFEKLFF. CDR3 nucleotide sequence: TGTGCCAGCAGCCCCGGGAATACATTCGAAAAACTGTTTTTT.

The chain uses TRBV9 and TRBJ2-3; 10 bases are a match to TRBD2. Germline lookup yields CDR1 SGDLS and CDR2 YYNGEE. V was pared by 3 bases and J by 2 bases, with 3 bases of the junction left unmatched. The CDR3 totals 15 residues. The chain's CDR3 is CASSDSGGYTDTQYF. The CDR3 coding sequence is TGTGCCAGCAGCGATAGCGGGGGGTACACAGATACGCAGTATTTT.

Only a few counts were recorded for this clone. The chain couples TRBV5-6 to TRBJ1-2, with 10 bases fitting TRBD1. The CDR3 is made up of 19 amino acids. V was pared by 4 bases and J by 2 bases, with 17 bases of the junction left unmatched. Germline CDR1 and CDR2: SGHDT and YYEEEE. CDR3 residues: CASSPTFRDRGLRNYGYTF. The CDR3 DNA follows: TGTGCCAGCAGCCCGACCTTCAGAGACAGGGGGCTAAGGAACTATGGCTACACCTTC.